This T cell receptor (beta chain) was recorded in a study of cytomegalovirus exposure and HLA in healthy donors. Looking at the study overall: Within the Caucasian-associated ancestry cluster were around 81% of the approximately 390 genotyped donors.

This clone showed up just once. Its antigen is as yet unknown. Whole-study findings and limits: A later analysis revealed that TCR association rates differed between HLA loci, peaking at DRB1 and bottoming out at HLA-C. For TCR beta chains, V- and J-gene trimming was later linked to a missense DCLRE1C variant.

V was shortened by 5 bases and J by 3 bases, with 15 bases between the two germline ends. The germline gives CDR1 SGHKS, CDR2 YYEKEE (reference sequence). The CDR3 has 14 residues. Amplification used 60 Vbeta primers and 13 Jbeta primers. This table comes from immunoSEQ multiplex PCR, and its TCRdb copy is limited to in-frame clones, with some not included. Of approximately 130,000 clones listed, under 90% are singletons. The chain has TRBV5-5 and TRBJ2-7; possible D gene TRBD1, 6 bases. This TCR was recovered from a woman in her 40s in good health and CMV-seronegative. Sequenced sample: PBMCs. For the CDR3, the DNA is TGTGCCAGCAGACCTGACAGGTACCTCTACGAGCAGTACTTC. Translation: CASRPDRYLYEQYF.